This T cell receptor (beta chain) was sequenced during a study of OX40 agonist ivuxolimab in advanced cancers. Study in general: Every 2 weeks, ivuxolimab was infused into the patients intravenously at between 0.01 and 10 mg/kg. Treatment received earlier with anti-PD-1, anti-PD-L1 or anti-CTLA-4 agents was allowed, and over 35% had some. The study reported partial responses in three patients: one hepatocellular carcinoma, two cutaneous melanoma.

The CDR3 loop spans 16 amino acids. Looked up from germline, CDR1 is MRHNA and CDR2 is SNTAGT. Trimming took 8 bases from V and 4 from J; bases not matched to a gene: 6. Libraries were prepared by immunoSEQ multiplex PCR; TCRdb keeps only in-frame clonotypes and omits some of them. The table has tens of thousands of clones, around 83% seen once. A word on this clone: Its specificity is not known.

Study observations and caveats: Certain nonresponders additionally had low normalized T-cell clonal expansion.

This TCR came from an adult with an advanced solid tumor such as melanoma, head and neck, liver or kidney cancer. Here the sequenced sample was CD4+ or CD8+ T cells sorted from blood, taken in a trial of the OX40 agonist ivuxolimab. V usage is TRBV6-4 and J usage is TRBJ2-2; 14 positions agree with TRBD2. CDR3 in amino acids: CASATSGGASTGELFF. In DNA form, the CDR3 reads TGTGCCAGCGCGACTAGCGGGGGGGCGAGCACCGGGGAGCTGTTTTTT.